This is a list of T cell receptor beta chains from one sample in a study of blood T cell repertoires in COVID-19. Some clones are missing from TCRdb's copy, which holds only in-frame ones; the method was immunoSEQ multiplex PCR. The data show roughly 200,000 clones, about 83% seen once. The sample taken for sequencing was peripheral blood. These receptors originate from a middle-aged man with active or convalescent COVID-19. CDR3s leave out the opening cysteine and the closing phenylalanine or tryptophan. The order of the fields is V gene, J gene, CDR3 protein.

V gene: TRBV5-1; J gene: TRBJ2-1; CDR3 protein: ASTARDSLSSGARKRYNEQF
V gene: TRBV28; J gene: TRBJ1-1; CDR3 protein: ASSLTGLGSNTEAF
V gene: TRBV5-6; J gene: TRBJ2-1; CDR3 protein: ASRTPGQGIGEQF
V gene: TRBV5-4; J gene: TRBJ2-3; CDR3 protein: ASSSRGGPDTQY
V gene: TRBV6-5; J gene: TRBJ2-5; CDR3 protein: ASSGTSGTETQY
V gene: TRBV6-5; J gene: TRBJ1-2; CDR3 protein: ASRPGQGANYGYT
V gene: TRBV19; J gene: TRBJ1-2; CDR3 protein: ASSIPGVDGYT
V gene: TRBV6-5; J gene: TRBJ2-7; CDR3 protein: ASRDQGRGWYEQY
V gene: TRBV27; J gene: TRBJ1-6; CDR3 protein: ASRGVGLNSPLH
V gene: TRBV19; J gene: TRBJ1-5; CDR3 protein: ASSITNRGNQPQH
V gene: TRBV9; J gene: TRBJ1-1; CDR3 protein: ASSTGVGTEAF
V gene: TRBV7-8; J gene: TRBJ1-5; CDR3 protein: ASSFQQGYQPQH
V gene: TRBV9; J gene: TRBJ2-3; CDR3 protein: ASSVASSGGAADTQY
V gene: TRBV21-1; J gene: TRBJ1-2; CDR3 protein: ASSSTGSYGYT
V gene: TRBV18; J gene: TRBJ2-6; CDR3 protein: ASSPTTGTAGANVLT
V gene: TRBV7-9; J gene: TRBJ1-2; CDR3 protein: ASSLQAGDGYT
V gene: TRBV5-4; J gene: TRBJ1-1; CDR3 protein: ASSLREATEAF
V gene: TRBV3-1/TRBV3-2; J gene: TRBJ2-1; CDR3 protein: ASSQTSMGNEQF
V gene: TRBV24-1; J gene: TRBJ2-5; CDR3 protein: AASSQQGPQETQY
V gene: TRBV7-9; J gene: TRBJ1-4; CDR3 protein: ASSSRDRGGDEKLF
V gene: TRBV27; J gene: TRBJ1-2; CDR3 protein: ASTSQSSGELHYGYT
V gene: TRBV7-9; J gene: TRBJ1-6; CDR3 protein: ASRSGTSWPLH
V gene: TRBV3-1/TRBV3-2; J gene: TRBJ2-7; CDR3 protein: ASSQGRAGKGEQY
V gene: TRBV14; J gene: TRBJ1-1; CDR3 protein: ASSQGYSAGILTEAF
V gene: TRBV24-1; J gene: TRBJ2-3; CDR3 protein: ATSPGGYTQY
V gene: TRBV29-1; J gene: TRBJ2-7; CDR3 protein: SVLTGSSYEQY
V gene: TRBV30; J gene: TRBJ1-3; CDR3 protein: AWSHTNRGNTIY
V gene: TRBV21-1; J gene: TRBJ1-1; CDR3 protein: ASSKGAGSANTEAF
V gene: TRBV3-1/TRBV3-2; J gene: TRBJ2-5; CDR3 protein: ASSPLGRLAGGETQY
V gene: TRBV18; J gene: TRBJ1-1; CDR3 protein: ASSQGQVLEAF
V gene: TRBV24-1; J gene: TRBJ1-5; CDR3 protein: ATSAGVQPQH
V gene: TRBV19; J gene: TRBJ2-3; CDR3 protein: AIKGQSTDTQY
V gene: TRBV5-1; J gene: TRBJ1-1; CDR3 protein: ASSLTPGTGEAF
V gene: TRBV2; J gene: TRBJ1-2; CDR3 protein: ASRRDRGGYT
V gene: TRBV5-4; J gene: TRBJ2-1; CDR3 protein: ASSLVLGLAGERQF
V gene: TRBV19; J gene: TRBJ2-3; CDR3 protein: ASRRAVTTGTDTQY
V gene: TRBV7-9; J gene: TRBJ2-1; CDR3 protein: ASSPSGRGHGNEQF
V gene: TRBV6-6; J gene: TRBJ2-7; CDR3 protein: ASRPGQGLNYEQY
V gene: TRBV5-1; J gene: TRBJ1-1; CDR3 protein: ASSLDPGVGTEAF
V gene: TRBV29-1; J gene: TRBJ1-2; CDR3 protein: SVESGGQGFHT